This T cell receptor beta chain stems from a study of blood T cell repertoires in COVID-19. In the study overall: Sites in the United States, Italy and Spain provided acute and convalescent COVID-19 samples. In each case, the material was cDNA or gDNA derived from T cells, B-cell-depleted T cells, or PBMCs.

Study processing details: The assay estimated nucleated cells by amplifying reference gene primers. Some clones are missing from TCRdb's copy, which holds only in-frame ones; the method was immunoSEQ multiplex PCR. That table furnishes V, J and clone size, whereas the DNA furnished D and trimming. This sample has around 25,000 clones, with roughly 88% found just once. The sequence was collected from a human donor in a cohort sampled during active COVID-19. Sequences were obtained from peripheral blood.

CDR3 coding DNA: TGTGCCAGCAGCCCACTAGCGGGCCCATCGGGGGAGCAGTACTTC. It codes for CASSPLAGPSGEQYF. The V call is TRBV6-2 or TRBV6-3, the J call TRBJ2-7; 9 positions agree with TRBD2. V shed 6 bases and J 7 bases; nucleotides not matched to a gene: 13. Germline CDR1 and CDR2: MNHEY and SVGEGT. This CDR3 has 15 residues.